This TCR beta chain was captured in a study of blood T cell repertoires in COVID-19. Assay used: immunoSEQ multiplex PCR; TCRdb lists only in-frame clones, some missing. The profile shows 150,000 to 200,000 clones, roughly 82% of them singletons. The junction had 3 bases not matched to a gene; V was cut back by 2 bases and J by 0 bases. CDR3 size: 16 residues. Germline assignment: CDR1 MRHNA and CDR2 SNTAGT. The V gene is TRBV6-4, the J gene TRBJ2-2; 7 bases line up with TRBD1. This receptor was obtained from a woman in her twenties or thirties with acute or convalescent COVID-19. The sequencing input was peripheral blood. CDR3 nucleotides: TGTGCCAGCAGTGACAGGGGGCCAACGAACACCGGGGAGCTGTTTTTT. It specifies CASSDRGPTNTGELFF.